This T cell receptor beta chain was captured in a study of blood T cell repertoires in COVID-19. Across the whole study: COVID-19 samples from acute and convalescent phases originated in the United States, Italy and Spain. In each case, the material was cDNA or gDNA derived from T cells, B-cell-depleted T cells, or PBMCs.

With 7 bases clipped from V and 2 bases from J, the junction kept 4 bases outside the gene matches. This CDR3 has 13 residues. Germline V gives CDR1 SGHRS, CDR2 YFSETQ. The authors' processing: Amplifying reference gene primers gave estimates of nucleated cell counts. TCRdb's copy holds only in-frame clones and misses some; the assay was immunoSEQ multiplex PCR. The DNA was the basis for D and trimming; V, J and clone size are from that table. The sample records some 120,000 clones, roughly 90% being singletons. Material for sequencing was peripheral blood. The chain employs TRBV5-1 and TRBJ2-3; 7 nucleotides agree with TRBD1. The source of this sequence is a human donor with acute or convalescent COVID-19. The donor label of this sample is uncertain. This CDR3 reads CASRQGVTDTQYF. The CDR3 DNA is TGCGCCAGCCGACAGGGTGTCACAGATACGCAGTATTTT.